Below, 3 T cell receptor beta chains from the same sample are listed, as sequenced in a study of T cells in Graves' hyperthyroidism and ophthalmopathy (dated by TCRdb to the late 2010s). Libraries were made using multiplex PCR. The listed sequencing device is Illumina HiSeq 2000. Amplification of TCR beta CDR3 regions was carried out from RNA transcripts. The TCR CDR3 was subjected to a first round of RT-PCR using the HTBI primer set and the Qiagen OneStep RT-PCR kit. Starting from the raw public reads, TCRdb applied fastp trimming at Q25, assembled clones with MiXCR and retained in-frame beta chains. Here each entry gathers all rows of one CDR3 protein and keeps the most common genes and DNA. A total of approximately 370,000 distinct CDR3 sequences appear in this sample, 17% of them only once. The ten largest clones take up 34% of the sample. Sequencing used blood. Receptors were obtained from a woman aged 25 to 39 with Graves' hyperthyroidism that later progressed to Graves' ophthalmopathy.

This chain joins TRBV10-3 and TRBJ2-7; D gene ambiguous. Between the trimmed V and J ends, which lost 3 bases and 3 bases, there was a span of 12 bases. The CDR3 is 14 amino acids. Germline V lookup: CDR1 ENHRY, CDR2 SYGVKD. CDR3 DNA sequence: TGTGCCATCAGTGAATCGGCCGTCCTCTACGAGCAGTACTTC. Encoded protein: CAISESAVLYEQYF.

This clonotype occurred many times. This rearrangement joins TRBV30 to TRBJ1-1, with unresolved D. Germline V gives CDR1 GTSNPN, CDR2 SVGIG (reference sequence). V was trimmed by 5 bases and J by 1 base, leaving 5 bases between them. The CDR3 consists of 11 residues. CDR3 sequence reads: CAWATNTEAFF. As DNA, the CDR3 is TGTGCCTGGGCAACGAACACTGAAGCTTTCTTT.

This clonotype showed up many times. This chain connects TRBV3-1 to TRBJ2-1; 10 bases are shared with TRBD2. The CDR3 sequence is 15 residues long. CDR1 and CDR2 from the germline V gene are LGHDT and YNNKEL (reference sequence). J was trimmed by 8 bases and V by 5 bases; bases with no gene match: 9. The CDR3 DNA is TGTGCCAGCAGCGTACTAGCGGGGCGCGGGGATGAGCAGTTCTTC. It translates to CASSVLAGRGDEQFF.